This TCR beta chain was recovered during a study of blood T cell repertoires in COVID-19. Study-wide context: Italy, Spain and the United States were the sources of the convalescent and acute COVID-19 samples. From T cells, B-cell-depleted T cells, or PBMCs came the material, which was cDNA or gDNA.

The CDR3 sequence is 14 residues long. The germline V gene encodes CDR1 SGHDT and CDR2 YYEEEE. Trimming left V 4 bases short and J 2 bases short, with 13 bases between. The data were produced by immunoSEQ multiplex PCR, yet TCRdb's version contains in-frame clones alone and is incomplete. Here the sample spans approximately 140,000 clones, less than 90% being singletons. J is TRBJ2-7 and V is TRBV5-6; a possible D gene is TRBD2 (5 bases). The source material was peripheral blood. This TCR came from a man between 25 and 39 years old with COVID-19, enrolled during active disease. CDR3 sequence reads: CASSLRTDPYEQYF. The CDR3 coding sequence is TGTGCCAGCAGCCTTCGGACTGATCCCTACGAGCAGTACTTC.